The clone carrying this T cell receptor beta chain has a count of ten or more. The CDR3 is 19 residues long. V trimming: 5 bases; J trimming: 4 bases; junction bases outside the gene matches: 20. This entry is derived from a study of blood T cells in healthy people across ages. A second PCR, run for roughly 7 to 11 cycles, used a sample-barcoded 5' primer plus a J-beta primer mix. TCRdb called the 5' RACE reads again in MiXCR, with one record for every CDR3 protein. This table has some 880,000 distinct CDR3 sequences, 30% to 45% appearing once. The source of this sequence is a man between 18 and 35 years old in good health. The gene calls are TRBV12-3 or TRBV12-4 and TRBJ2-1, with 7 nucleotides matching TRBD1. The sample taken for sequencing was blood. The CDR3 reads CASSPPTGMMGYLYNEQFF. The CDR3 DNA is TGTGCCAGCAGTCCCCCGACAGGGATGATGGGTTACCTTTACAATGAGCAGTTCTTC.